This TCR beta chain was captured in a study of blood T cell repertoires in COVID-19. Study as a whole: The cDNA or gDNA used as material had been derived from T cells, B-cell-depleted T cells, or PBMCs.

Categorization into cohorts depended on clinical history that participants reported. Cohort 3 recovered donors had two negative PCRs, clearance, or symptom resolution. TCRdb keeps only in-frame clones here, not all; method: immunoSEQ multiplex PCR. The sample yields about 460,000 clones, about 85% seen once. The TCR comes from a woman aged 60 to 75 who had recovered from COVID-19. The sequenced material came from PBMCs or T cells enriched from blood (not recorded which).

The CDR3 is CASSLQGESYGYTF. DNA for the CDR3: TGTGCCAGCAGCCTACAGGGGGAGTCCTATGGCTACACCTTC. The V and J genes are TRBV3-1 (or the pseudogene TRBV3-2) and TRBJ1-2; 8 positions agree with TRBD1. CDR3 length equals 14 residues. V dropped 4 bases and J dropped 4; count of bases not matched to a gene: 5. Germline V gives CDR1 LGHDT, CDR2 YNNKEL (reference sequence).